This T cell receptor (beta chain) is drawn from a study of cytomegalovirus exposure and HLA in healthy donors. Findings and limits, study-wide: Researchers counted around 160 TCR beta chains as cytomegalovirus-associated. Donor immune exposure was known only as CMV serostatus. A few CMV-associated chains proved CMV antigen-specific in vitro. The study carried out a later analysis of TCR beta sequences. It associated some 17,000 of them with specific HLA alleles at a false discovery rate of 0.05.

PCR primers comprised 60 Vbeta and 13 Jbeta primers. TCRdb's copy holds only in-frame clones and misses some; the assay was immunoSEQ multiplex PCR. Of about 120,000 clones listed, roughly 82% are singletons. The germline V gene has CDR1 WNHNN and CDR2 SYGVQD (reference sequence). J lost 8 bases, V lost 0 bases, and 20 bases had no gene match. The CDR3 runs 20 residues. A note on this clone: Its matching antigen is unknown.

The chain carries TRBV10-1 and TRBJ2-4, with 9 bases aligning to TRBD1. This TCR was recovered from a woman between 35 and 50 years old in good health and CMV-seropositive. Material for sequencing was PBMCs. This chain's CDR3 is CASSESMATGTGPVKDIQYF. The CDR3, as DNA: TGCGCCAGCAGTGAGTCGATGGCCACCGGGACAGGGCCTGTCAAGGACATTCAGTACTTC.